Below, 2 T cell receptor beta chains from the same sample are listed, as sequenced in a study of human T cells and chemical hapten exposure. TCRdb reprocessed the RACE reads via MiXCR and lists one record per CDR3 protein. In the table there are around 100,000 distinct CDR3 sequences, about 10% of which are singletons. The time point here: patch test 1, 2 weeks after DPC sensitization. Treatment in this sample: therapeutic diphenylcyclopropenone sensitization with weekly scalp DPC. Sequencing used whole blood, obtained in connection with sensitization to the hapten diphenylcyclopropenone (DPC). These receptors were obtained from a middle-aged woman with alopecia areata. Some clones in this sample may be carry-over from other donors' samples.

The chain is built from TRBV6-6 and TRBJ2-2, with a possible D match to TRBD1 (6 bases). Trimming stripped 6 bases from V and 1 base from J, with 9 bases between. The CDR3 is 14 residues long. CDR1 and CDR2 from the germline V gene are MNHNY and SVGAGI (reference sequence). The CDR3 DNA reads TGTGCCAGCAGACACAGGGTGAACACCGGGGAGCTGTTTTTT. Its protein is CASRHRVNTGELFF.

The chain links TRBV29-1 to TRBJ2-4; D is ambiguous. Trimming stripped 0 bases from V and 0 bases from J, with 9 bases between. CDR1 and CDR2 (germline): SQVTM, ANQGSEA. The CDR3 consists of 15 residues. The CDR3 protein is CSVEDGRLAKNIQYF. The CDR3 DNA sequence: TGCAGCGTTGAAGACGGAAGATTAGCCAAAAACATTCAGTACTTC.